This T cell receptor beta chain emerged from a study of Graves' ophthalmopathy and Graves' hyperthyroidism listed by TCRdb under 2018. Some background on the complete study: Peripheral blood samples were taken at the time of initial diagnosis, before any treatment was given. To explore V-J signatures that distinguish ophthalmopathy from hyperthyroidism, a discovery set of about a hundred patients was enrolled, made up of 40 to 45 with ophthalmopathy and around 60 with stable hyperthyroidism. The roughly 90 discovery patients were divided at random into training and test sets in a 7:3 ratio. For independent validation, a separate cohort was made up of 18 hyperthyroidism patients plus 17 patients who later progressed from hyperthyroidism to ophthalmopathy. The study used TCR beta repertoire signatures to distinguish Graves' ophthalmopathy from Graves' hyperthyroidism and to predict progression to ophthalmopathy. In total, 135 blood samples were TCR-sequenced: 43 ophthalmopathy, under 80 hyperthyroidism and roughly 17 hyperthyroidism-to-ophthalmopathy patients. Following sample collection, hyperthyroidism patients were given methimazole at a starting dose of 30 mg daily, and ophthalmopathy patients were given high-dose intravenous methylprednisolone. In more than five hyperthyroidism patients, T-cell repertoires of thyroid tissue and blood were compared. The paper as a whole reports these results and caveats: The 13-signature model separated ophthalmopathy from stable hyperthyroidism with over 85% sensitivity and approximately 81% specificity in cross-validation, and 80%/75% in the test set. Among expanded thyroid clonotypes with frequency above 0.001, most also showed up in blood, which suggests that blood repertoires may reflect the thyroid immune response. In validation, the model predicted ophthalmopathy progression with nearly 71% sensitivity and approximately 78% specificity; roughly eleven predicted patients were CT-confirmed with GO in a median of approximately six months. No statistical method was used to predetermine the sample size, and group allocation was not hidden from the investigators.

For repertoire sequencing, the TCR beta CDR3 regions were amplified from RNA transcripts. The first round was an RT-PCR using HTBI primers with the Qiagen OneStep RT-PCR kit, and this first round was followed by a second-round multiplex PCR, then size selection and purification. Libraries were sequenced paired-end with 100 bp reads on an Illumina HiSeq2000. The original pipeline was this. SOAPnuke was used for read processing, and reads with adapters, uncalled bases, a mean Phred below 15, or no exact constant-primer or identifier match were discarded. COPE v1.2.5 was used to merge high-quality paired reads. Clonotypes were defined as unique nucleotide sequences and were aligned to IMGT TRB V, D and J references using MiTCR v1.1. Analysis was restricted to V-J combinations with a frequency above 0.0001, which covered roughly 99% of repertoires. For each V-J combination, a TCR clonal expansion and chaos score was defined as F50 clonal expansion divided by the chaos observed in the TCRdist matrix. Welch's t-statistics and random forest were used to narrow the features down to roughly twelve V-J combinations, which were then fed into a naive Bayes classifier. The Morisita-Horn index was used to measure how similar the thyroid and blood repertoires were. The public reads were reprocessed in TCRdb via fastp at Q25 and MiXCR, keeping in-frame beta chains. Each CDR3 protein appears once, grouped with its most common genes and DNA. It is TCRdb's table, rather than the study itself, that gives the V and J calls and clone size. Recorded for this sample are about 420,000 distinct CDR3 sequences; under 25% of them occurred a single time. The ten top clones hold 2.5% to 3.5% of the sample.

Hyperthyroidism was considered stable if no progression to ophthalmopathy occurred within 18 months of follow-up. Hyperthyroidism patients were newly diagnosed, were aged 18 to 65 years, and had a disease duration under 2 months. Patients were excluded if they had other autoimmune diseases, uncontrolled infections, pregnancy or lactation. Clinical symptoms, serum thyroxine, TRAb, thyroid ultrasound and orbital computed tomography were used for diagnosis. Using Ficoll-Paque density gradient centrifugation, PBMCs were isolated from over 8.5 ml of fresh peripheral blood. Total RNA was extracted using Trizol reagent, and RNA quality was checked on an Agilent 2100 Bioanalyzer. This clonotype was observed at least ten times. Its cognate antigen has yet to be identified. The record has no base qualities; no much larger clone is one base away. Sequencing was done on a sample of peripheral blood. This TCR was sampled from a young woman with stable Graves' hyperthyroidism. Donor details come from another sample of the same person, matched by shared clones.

The nucleotide sequence is given as TGTGCCAGCAGCGCAGGGCTGTACGAGCAGTACTTC. This yields the protein CASSAGLYEQYF. Recombination linked TRBV12-3 or TRBV12-4 to TRBJ2-7; a tentative D match to TRBD1 spans 5 bases. The CDR3 sequence holds 12 residues, the cysteine and phenylalanine included. The CDR3 DNA has 36 bases and is translated from base 1. The trim is 6 bases for V and 4 bases for J, with a gap of 10 bases between the germline ends.